The clone carrying this TCR beta chain has just one count. The sample originates from a study of CD8 T cells in Susac syndrome. Trimming took off 3 bases at V and 0 bases at J, with 7 bases between the two ends. Germline CDR1 is SGHDT and CDR2 is YYEEEE. CDR3 length: 14 amino acids. Random hexamers served to reverse transcribe about 0.5 to 1 ug RNA. Each CDR3 protein is one row after TCRdb ran MiXCR on the immunoSEQ multiplex PCR reads. The repertoire holds about 160,000 distinct CDR3 sequences, with 94% as singletons. From blood CD8+ and CD4+ T cells, the TCR beta chain was sequenced. Negative isolation yielded CD8+ and CD4+ T cells; FACS enriched TEMRA cells.

This clonotype originated in a human donor with multiple sclerosis. V usage is TRBV5-6 and J usage is TRBJ1-3; D is uncertain. The sample was CD4+ T cells from PBMCs. The CDR3 sequence: CASSSAGSGNTIYF. Here the CDR3 DNA reads TGTGCCAGCAGCTCCGCGGGCTCTGGAAACACCATATATTTT.